This TCR beta chain was sequenced during a study of OX40 agonist ivuxolimab in advanced cancers. Study-level information: Patients received the agonistic anti-OX40 (CD134) antibody ivuxolimab. Allowance was made for prior anti-PD-1, anti-PD-L1 or anti-CTLA-4 therapy, and 40% had some.

Sequencing used immunoSEQ multiplex PCR; TCRdb keeps in-frame clones, though not all of them. The data show tens of thousands of clones, roughly 89% seen once. This CDR3 is 16 amino acids long. Germline CDR1 is SGHNT and CDR2 is YYREEE (reference sequence). J gave up 2 bases and V 4 bases, and 6 bases lay outside the gene matches. The cohort excluded patients with autoimmune disease history or systemic immunosuppression. Blood was sampled at baseline, cycle 4 day 1, and cycle 7 day 1. The sequence was obtained from an adult with an advanced solid tumor such as melanoma, head and neck, liver or kidney cancer. The specimen comprised CD4+ or CD8+ T cells sorted from blood, sampled in a trial of the OX40 agonist ivuxolimab. This sequence joins TRBV5-4 and TRBJ2-4; 10 bases fit TRBD1. The CDR3 DNA reads TGTGCCAGCAGCCCGACAGGGGGCTCGACCAAAAACATTCAGTACTTC. Translated, it gives CASSPTGGSTKNIQYF.